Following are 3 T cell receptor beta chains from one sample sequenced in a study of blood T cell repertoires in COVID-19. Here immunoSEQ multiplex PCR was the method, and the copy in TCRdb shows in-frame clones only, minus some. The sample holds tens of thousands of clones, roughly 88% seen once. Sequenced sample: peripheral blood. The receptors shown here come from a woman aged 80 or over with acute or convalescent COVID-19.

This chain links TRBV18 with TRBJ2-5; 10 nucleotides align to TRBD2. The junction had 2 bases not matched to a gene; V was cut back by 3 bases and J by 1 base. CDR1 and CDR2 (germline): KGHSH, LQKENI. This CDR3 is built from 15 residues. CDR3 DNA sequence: TGTGCCAGCTCACCGATAGCGGGGGGCCAAGAGACCCAGTACTTC. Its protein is CASSPIAGGQETQYF.

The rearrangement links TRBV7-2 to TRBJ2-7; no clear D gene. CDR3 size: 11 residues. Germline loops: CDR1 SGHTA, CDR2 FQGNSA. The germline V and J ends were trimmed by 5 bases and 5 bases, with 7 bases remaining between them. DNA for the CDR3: TGTGCCAGCAGCCCTTTTCACGAGCAGTACTTC. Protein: CASSPFHEQYF.

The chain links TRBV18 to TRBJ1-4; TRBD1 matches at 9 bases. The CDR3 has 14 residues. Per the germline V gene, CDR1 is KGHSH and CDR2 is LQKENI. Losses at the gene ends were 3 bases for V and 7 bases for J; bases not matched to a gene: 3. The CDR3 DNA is TGTGCCAGCTCACCTTGGGACAGGGTTGAAAAACTGTTTTTT. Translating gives CASSPWDRVEKLFF.